The entry below describes one T cell receptor beta chain. Its antigen is undetermined. CDR3 size: 14 residues. The germline V gene has CDR1 MNHEY and CDR2 SVGAGI. J gave up 1 base and V 5 bases, and 2 bases lay outside the gene matches. The data stem from a study of cytomegalovirus exposure and HLA in healthy donors. Study observations and caveats: About 87% or about 30% of the time was how often most TCR beta V segments were productive, according to an earlier analysis. Reportedly, fewer N-insertions than the roughly 700-donor mean appeared in an Asian-associated ancestry cluster in a later analysis. With high specificity and sensitivity, the classifier reportedly diagnosed cytomegalovirus status.

The PCR employed 60 Vbeta primers together with 13 Jbeta primers. The method was immunoSEQ multiplex PCR; TCRdb's version includes in-frame clones alone and lacks a portion of them. Here the sample spans around 200,000 clones, roughly 80% being singletons. The chain has TRBV6-5 and TRBJ2-5, with 9 bases fitting TRBD2. This sequence was found in a man over 45 in good health and CMV-seronegative. The sample was PBMCs. This CDR3 is CASSGTSRQETQYF. The CDR3 DNA reads TGTGCCAGCAGTGGGACTAGCCGCCAAGAGACCCAGTACTTC.